Reported below is one T cell receptor (beta chain). Its antigen is undetermined. These data belong to a study of T-cell reconstitution after alpha-beta-depleted transplantation in children. Unique molecular identifiers were used in preparing the TCRbeta library. MiXCR, applied by TCRdb to the PCR reads, yields one record per CDR3 protein. Of about 98,000 distinct CDR3 sequences listed, 20% to 25% are singletons. Regarding the study as a whole: Recipient T cells and thymic progenitors that survived gave rise to the high TCRbeta diversity observed at day 60 in some patients. Several hundred graft clones that had expanded were reportedly the source of alpha-beta T cells about two months after transplant.

The CDR3 extends over 14 amino acids. J was trimmed by 4 bases and V by 3 bases; bases with no gene match: 4. Looked up from germline, CDR1 is MNHEY and CDR2 is SVGEGT. The receptor's source is a boy younger than 10 with acute lymphoblastic leukemia, due to receive a stem cell transplant. V usage is TRBV6-2 or TRBV6-3 and J usage is TRBJ2-7; 9 bases fit TRBD1. The sample was PBMCs, taken before TCRalphabeta/CD19-depleted stem cell transplant. The chain's CDR3 is CASSYGTGRYEQYF. CDR3 nucleotide sequence: TGTGCCAGCAGTTATGGGACAGGGAGATACGAGCAGTACTTC.